These 14 T cell receptor beta chains were all obtained from the same sample, sequenced in a study of T cells expressing NK-cell markers. TCRdb reprocessed the 5' RACE reads and stores each CDR3 protein as one record, lacking DNA. The sample has 500,000 to 700,000 distinct CDR3 sequences. Sequenced input: blood T cells: a sorted CD56 or NKG2C T cell subset, CD4+ or CD8+ T cells, or bulk PBMC T cells (not recorded which). The receptors originated from a man between 18 and 29 years old in good health.

This chain links TRBV7-9 with TRBJ2-3; TCRdb designates TRBD1, a call that cannot be tested without DNA. CDR3 length equals 14 residues. Germline V gives CDR1 SEHNR, CDR2 FQNEAQ (reference sequence). The CDR3 spells CASSWKGISDTQYF.

The rearrangement joins TRBV20-1 to TRBJ2-1; absent DNA, TCRdb's TRBD2 call cannot be checked. CDR3 size: 17 residues. Germline loops: CDR1 DFQATT, CDR2 SNEGSKA (reference sequence). This chain's CDR3 is CSAKEFGTSGIHNEQFF.

The chain employs TRBV10-3 and TRBJ2-2. Per the germline V gene, CDR1 is ENHRY and CDR2 is SYGVKD. CDR3 length: 15 amino acids. Here the CDR3 reads CAIPEGEANTGELFF.

V usage is TRBV4-2 and J usage is TRBJ2-3; TCRdb's D call, TRBD2, is unchecked because there is no DNA. Germline V gives CDR1 LGHNA, CDR2 YNFKEQ. The CDR3 consists of 15 residues. This CDR3 is CASSQDASGTDTQYF.

CDR3 region: CASSETSFNEQFF. The chain has TRBV6-1 and TRBJ2-1; TCRdb gives TRBD2 as the D gene, but with no DNA this cannot be confirmed. This CDR3 spans 13 amino acids. CDR1 is MNHNS and CDR2 is SASEGT in the germline V gene.

Here the CDR3 reads CATTSGYEQYF. V gene TRBV10-2 combines with J gene TRBJ2-7; without DNA, the TCRdb call of TRBD2 cannot be checked. The CDR3 extends over 11 amino acids. CDR1 and CDR2 (germline): WSHSY, SAAADI.

The rearrangement uses TRBV7-8 and TRBJ2-2. This CDR3 comprises 13 residues. In germline, CDR1 is SGHVS, CDR2 FQNEAQ. The CDR3 is CASSQALGGELFF.

The chain uses TRBV20-1 and TRBJ2-5; absent DNA, TCRdb's TRBD1 call cannot be checked. Germline lookup yields CDR1 DFQATT and CDR2 SNEGSKA (reference sequence). The CDR3 is made up of 15 amino acids. The CDR3 sequence is CSARGRDRGFGTQYF.

The genes are TRBV7-9 and TRBJ2-3; no DNA is available, so the TRBD1 call from TCRdb remains unchecked. Germline loops: CDR1 SEHNR, CDR2 FQNEAQ (reference sequence). The CDR3 extends over 12 amino acids. The chain's CDR3 is CASSPAGTTLYF.

This chain joins TRBV30 and TRBJ2-3; TCRdb's D call of TRBD1 is untestable without DNA. This CDR3 region has 14 residues. Per the germline V gene, CDR1 is GTSNPN and CDR2 is SVGIG (reference sequence). The CDR3 sequence is CAWGRQGILDTQYF.

The V and J genes are TRBV15 and TRBJ2-5. The CDR3 extends over 13 amino acids. Looked up from germline, CDR1 is LNHNV and CDR2 is YYDKDF (reference sequence). The chain's CDR3 is CATSRDEGEAQYF.

This chain connects TRBV3-1 to TRBJ2-1; no DNA is available, so the TRBD2 call from TCRdb remains unchecked. From germline, CDR1 is LGHDT and CDR2 YNNKEL (reference sequence). The CDR3 has 15 amino acids. The CDR3 sequence is CASSQDLTTGRAQFF.

The rearrangement uses TRBV28 and TRBJ1-5; TCRdb's D gene call, TRBD1, goes unchecked for lack of DNA. Germline CDR1 is MDHEN and CDR2 is SYDVKM. The CDR3 has 16 amino acids. The CDR3 loop is CASSFGGPGGNQPQHF.

V gene TRBV5-1 combines with J gene TRBJ2-7; TCRdb names TRBD2, which stays unverified in the absence of DNA. CDR1 is SGHRS, CDR2 YFSETQ, per germline. The CDR3 is 12 amino acids. The CDR3: CASREVSYEQYF.